This entry is about one TCR beta chain. These data are taken from a study of preoperative IRX-2 immunotherapy in early breast cancer. Treatment described: preoperative locoregional IRX-2 cytokine immunotherapy. Patients received preoperative, locoregional IRX-2 cytokine immunotherapy in a phase Ib study. The repertoire was sequenced with immunoSEQ multiplex PCR; TCRdb's copy has only in-frame clones and lacks some. The sample holds around 29,000 clones, 90% seen once. Germline V gene lookup returns CDR1 LNHDA and CDR2 SQIVND (reference sequence). The CDR3 covers 16 residues. Losses at the gene ends were 7 bases for V and 5 bases for J; bases not matched to a gene: 12.

The specimen was taken from a patient treated with IRX-2 immunotherapy. The rearrangement uses TRBV19 and TRBJ2-2; 8 bases align to TRBD1. The TCR comes from a human donor with breast cancer. The DNA of the CDR3 is TGTGCCAGTACCTCATCGGACAGGGCTCTGACCGGGGAGCTGTTTTTT. Its protein product is CASTSSDRALTGELFF.